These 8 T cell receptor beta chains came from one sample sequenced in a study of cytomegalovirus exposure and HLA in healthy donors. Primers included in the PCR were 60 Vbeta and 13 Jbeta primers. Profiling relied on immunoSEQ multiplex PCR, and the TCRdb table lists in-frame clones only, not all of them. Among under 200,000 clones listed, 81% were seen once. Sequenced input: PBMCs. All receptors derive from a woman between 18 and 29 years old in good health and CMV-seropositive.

DNA for the CDR3: TGTGCCAGCAGTCTACTGCATATTACGCAGTATTTT. It codes for CASSLLHITQYF. This chain connects TRBV21-1 to TRBJ2-3; TRBD2 is the table's D call, not checked against the DNA. TRBV21-1 is a documented pseudogene. This CDR3 region has 12 residues.

The DNA for the CDR3 is TGTGCCAGCAGTCTTTTTCCGGGCAATCAGCCCCAGCATTTT. Translated, it gives CASSLFPGNQPQHF. This chain links TRBV27 with TRBJ1-5; D is uncertain. CDR1 is MNHEY and CDR2 is SMNVEV in the germline V gene (reference sequence). With 5 bases removed from V and 2 bases from J, the gap between germline ends came to 10 bases. The CDR3 consists of 14 residues.

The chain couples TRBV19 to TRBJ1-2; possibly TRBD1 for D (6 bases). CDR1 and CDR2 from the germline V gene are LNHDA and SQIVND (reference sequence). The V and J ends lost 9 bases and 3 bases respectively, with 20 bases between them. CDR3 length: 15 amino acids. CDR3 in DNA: TGTGCCAGCTTACAGACGGACAGCAAGGACTATGGCTACACCTTC. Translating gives CASLQTDSKDYGYTF.

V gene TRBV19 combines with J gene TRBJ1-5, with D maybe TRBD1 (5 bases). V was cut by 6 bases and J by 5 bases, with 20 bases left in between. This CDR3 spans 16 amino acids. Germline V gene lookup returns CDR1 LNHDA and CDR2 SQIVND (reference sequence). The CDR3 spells CASSKDAGREDQPQHF. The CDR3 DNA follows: TGTGCCAGTAGCAAAGATGCGGGGCGTGAGGATCAGCCCCAGCATTTT.

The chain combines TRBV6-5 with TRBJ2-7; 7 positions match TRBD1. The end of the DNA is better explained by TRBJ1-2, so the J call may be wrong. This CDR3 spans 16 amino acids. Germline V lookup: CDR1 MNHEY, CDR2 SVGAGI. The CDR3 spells CASSYANTGQFYGYTF. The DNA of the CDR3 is TGTGCCAGCAGTTACGCCAACACGGGACAGTTCTATGGCTACACCTTC.

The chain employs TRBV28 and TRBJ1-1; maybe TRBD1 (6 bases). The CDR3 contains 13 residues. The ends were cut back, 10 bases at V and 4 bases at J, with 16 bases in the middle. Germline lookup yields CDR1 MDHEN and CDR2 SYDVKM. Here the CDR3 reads CATLRQEVTEAFF. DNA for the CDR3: TGTGCCACCCTAAGACAGGAGGTCACTGAAGCTTTCTTT.

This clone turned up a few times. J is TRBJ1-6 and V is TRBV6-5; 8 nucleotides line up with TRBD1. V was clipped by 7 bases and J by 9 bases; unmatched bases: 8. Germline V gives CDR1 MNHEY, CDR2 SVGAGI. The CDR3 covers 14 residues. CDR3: CASTPQGDGSPLHF. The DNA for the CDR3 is TGTGCCAGCACCCCACAGGGGGATGGTTCACCCCTCCACTTT.

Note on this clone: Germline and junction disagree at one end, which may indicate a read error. The CDR3 spells CSVPDRGPTTALVF. The DNA of the CDR3 is TGCAGCGTTCCCGACAGGGGCCCTACCACCGCCCTGGTCTTC. The chain links TRBV29-1 to TRBJ2-1, with TRBD1 identical over 8 bases. From germline, CDR1 is SQVTM and CDR2 ANQGSEA. This CDR3 is 14 amino acids long.